This TCR beta chain was obtained from a study of blood T cell repertoires in COVID-19. Background on the study: PBMCs, B-cell-depleted T cells, or T cells were the source of the cDNA or gDNA that made up the material.

Original data processing: Amplification of reference gene primers provided the estimated nucleated cell counts. Data came from immunoSEQ multiplex PCR; TCRdb stores just in-frame clones and leaves some out. Clone size and the V and J calls come from that table; the DNA yielded D and trimming. Of approximately 74,000 clones in the sample, 79% were seen once. Germline CDR1 reads SGHRS; CDR2 reads YFSETQ. The length of the CDR3 is 15 residues. V lost 0 bases and J 7 bases, leaving 11 bases between the germline ends. The rearrangement joins TRBV5-1 to TRBJ1-6, with TRBD1 as a possible D gene (6 bases). Sequencing was done on a sample of peripheral blood. The sequence derives from a human donor in a cohort sampled during active COVID-19. In nucleotides, the CDR3 is TGCGCCAGCAGCTTGGCGGACAGCTCCAATTCACCCCTCCACTTT. Translated, it gives CASSLADSSNSPLHF.